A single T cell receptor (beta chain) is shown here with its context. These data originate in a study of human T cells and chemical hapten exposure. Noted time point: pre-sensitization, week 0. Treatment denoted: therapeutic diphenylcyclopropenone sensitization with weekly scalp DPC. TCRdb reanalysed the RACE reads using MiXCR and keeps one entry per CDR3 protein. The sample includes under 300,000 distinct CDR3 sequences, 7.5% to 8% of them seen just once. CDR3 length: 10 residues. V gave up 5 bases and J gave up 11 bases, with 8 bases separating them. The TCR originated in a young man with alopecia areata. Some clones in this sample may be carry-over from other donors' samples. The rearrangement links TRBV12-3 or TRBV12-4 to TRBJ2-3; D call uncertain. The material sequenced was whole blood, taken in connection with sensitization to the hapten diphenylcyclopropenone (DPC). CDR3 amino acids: CASSGVGQYF. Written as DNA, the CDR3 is TGTGCCAGCAGTGGGGTGGGGCAGTATTTT.